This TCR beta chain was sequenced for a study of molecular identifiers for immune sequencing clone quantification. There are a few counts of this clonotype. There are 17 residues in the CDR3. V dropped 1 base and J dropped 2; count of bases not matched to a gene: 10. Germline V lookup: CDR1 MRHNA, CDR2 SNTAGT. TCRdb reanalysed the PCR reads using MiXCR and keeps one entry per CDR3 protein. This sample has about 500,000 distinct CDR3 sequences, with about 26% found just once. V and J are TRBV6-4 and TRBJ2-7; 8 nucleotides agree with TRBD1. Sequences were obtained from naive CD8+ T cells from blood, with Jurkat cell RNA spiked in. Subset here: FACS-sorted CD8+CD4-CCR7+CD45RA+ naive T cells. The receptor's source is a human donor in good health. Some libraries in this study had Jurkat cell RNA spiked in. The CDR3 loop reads CASSDLTWDRPTYEQYF. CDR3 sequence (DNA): TGTGCCAGCAGTGACTTGACCTGGGACAGGCCTACCTACGAGCAGTACTTC.